This is a list of T cell receptor beta chains from one sample in a study of T cell changes during pregnancy in multiple sclerosis. Sequencing used immunoSEQ multiplex PCR; TCRdb keeps in-frame clones, though not all of them. The sample includes 60,000 to 70,000 clones, roughly nine tenths seen only once; the top ten take approximately 2%. The specimen was peripheral blood, collected in the third trimester of pregnancy. Receptors were obtained from a female donor in good health, enrolled as a control in a pregnancy study. Both conserved end residues are part of each CDR3. D genes are given only for firm matches. Clone size appears in some rows only: once, few, many, or a class for an expanded clone.

d_call | clone_size | j_call | v_call | cdr3_nt | cdr3_aa
TRBD1 | . | TRBJ1-2 | TRBV6-4 | TGTGCCAGCAGGCCGGACAGGGGGCTGGATGGCTACACCTTC | CASRPDRGLDGYTF
. | once | TRBJ1-1 | TRBV10-1 | TGCGCCAGCAGTTTTGATGGGCGCACTGAAGCTTTCTTT | CASSFDGRTEAFF
TRBD1 | . | TRBJ1-2 | TRBV5-4 | TGTGCCAGCAGCGCGACAGGGGTTCATGGCTACACCTTC | CASSATGVHGYTF
. | . | TRBJ1-3 | TRBV6-1 | TGTGCCAGCAGTATAACAGGGTTAGACACCATATATTTT | CASSITGLDTIYF
TRBD2 | . | TRBJ2-3 | TRBV2 | TGTGCCACTAGGACTAGCGGGGGGGGATATACGCAGTATTTT | CATRTSGGGYTQYF
. | . | TRBJ2-1 | TRBV12-1 | TGTGCCAGCAGCTTTTACGGGAGGGCCCCGTACAATGAGCAGTTCTTC | CASSFYGRAPYNEQFF
. | . | TRBJ2-2 | TRBV28 | TGTGCCAGCAGTTTATCAACCAGGGGTCCCGGGGAGCTGTTTTTT | CASSLSTRGPGELFF
. | few | TRBJ1-1 | TRBV27 | TGTGCCAGCAGCTCACGTTCAGGGAACACTGAAGCTTTCTTT | CASSSRSGNTEAFF
. | . | TRBJ2-3 | TRBV7-6 | TGTGCCAGCAGCTTATGGTCTCGGACAGATAGAGATACGCAGTATTTT | CASSLWSRTDRDTQYF
TRBD1 | . | TRBJ2-7 | TRBV29-1 | TGCAGCACCGAGAAAGCCGGGACAGGCCACTACGAGCAGTACTTC | CSTEKAGTGHYEQYF
TRBD1 | . | TRBJ1-2 | TRBV28 | TGTGCCAGCAGCCCACCCACGTTCAGGGGGCGCGGCTATGGCTACACCTTC | CASSPPTFRGRGYGYTF
. | . | TRBJ1-5 | TRBV9 | TGTGCCAGCAGCCGCGACGGGGGGAAATACCTCAATCAGCCCCAGCATTTT | CASSRDGGKYLNQPQHF
TRBD1 | . | TRBJ2-7 | TRBV28 | TGTGCCAGCAGAGATGGACAGGGTGGGTACGAGCAGTACTTC | CASRDGQGGYEQYF
. | . | TRBJ2-6 | TRBV28 | TGTGCCACCACGGACGGGACTCGCTCTGGGGCCAACGTCCTGACTTTC | CATTDGTRSGANVLTF
TRBD2 | . | TRBJ2-1 | TRBV19 | TGTGCCAGTAGTATCTCGGGAGGCTCCAATGAGCAGTTCTTC | CASSISGGSNEQFF
. | . | TRBJ1-2 | TRBV29-1 | TGCAGCGTTGCTCCAGGAAATAACTATGGCTACACCTTC | CSVAPGNNYGYTF
. | . | TRBJ2-3 | TRBV19 | TGTGCCACCGATGGAGCTGGCACAGATACGCAGTATTTT | CATDGAGTDTQYF
. | . | TRBJ1-2 | TRBV30 | TGTGCCTGGAGTGTACTCTTACAGGGAGGGGGCTACACCTTC | CAWSVLLQGGGYTF
. | . | TRBJ1-3 | TRBV7-2 | TGTGCCAGCAGCTCGAGCCGGACACTCAGCTCTGGAAACACCATATATTTT | CASSSSRTLSSGNTIYF
. | . | TRBJ2-3 | TRBV7-7 | TGTGCTAGCAGCTTAGGCGGCCCGGGGGATACGCAGTATTTT | CASSLGGPGDTQYF
. | . | TRBJ2-7 | TRBV19 | TGTGCCAGTAGTTCCAACTACGAGCAGTACTTC | CASSSNYEQYF
. | few | TRBJ1-1 | TRBV9 | TGTGCCAGCACCCCGTGGGCGAACACTGAAGCTTTCTTT | CASTPWANTEAFF
. | . | TRBJ1-4 | TRBV5-4 | TGTGCCAGCAGCTTGGCGGGGGGGGGCAGTGAAAAACTGTTTTTT | CASSLAGGGSEKLFF
. | . | TRBJ2-1 | TRBV15 | TGTGCCACCAGCAGAGGGATTCGCGGTTCCTACAATGAGCAGTTCTTC | CATSRGIRGSYNEQFF
TRBD2 | . | TRBJ2-7 | TRBV28 | TGTGCCAGCAGTAATCTAGCGGGAGTGAACGAGCAGTACTTC | CASSNLAGVNEQYF
. | . | TRBJ1-2 | TRBV6-1 | TGTGCCAGCAGTGAAGTGAACAGGTACGATGGCTACACCTTC | CASSEVNRYDGYTF
TRBD1 | . | TRBJ1-1 | TRBV18 | TGTGCCAGCTCACCGACAGGGTTGAACACTGAAGCTTTCTTT | CASSPTGLNTEAFF
TRBD1 | once | TRBJ1-2 | TRBV4-2 | TGTGCCAGCAGCCAAGATTGGGGCCAGGGGGCAAACTATGGCTACACCTTC | CASSQDWGQGANYGYTF
TRBD2 | . | TRBJ2-5 | TRBV30 | TGTGCCTGGAGTTCCCCCTTAGCGGGGGGGCGAGAGACCCAGTACTTC | CAWSSPLAGGRETQYF
TRBD1 | . | TRBJ1-6 | TRBV7-9 | TGTGCCAGCAGCTCAACAGGGGGAGGTTGGAATTCACCCCTCCACTTT | CASSSTGGGWNSPLHF
TRBD2 | . | TRBJ2-7 | TRBV4-1 | TGCGCCAGCAGCCAAGGACTAGCGGGAGGGGTCTACGAGCAGTACTTC | CASSQGLAGGVYEQYF
. | . | TRBJ2-1 | TRBV7-9 | TGTGCCAGCAGCTCTCATACCGGGTCGGATGAGCAGTTCTTC | CASSSHTGSDEQFF
. | . | TRBJ2-7 | TRBV9 | TGTGCCAGCAGCGTAGGGGGAGTACCCTACGAGCAGTACTTC | CASSVGGVPYEQYF
TRBD1 | once | TRBJ1-1 | TRBV9 | TGTGCCAGCAGCGTAGAAATGGGACAGTATAGCGCTGAAGCTTTCTTT | CASSVEMGQYSAEAFF
. | . | TRBJ1-3 | TRBV27 | TGTGCCAGCAGTTTTTTATCCCCGAGGGCTGGAAACACCATATATTTT | CASSFLSPRAGNTIYF
TRBD1 | . | TRBJ2-2 | TRBV4-2 | TGTGCCAGCAGCCAGACAGGGACCGGGGAGCTGTTTTTT | CASSQTGTGELFF
TRBD2 | . | TRBJ2-3 | TRBV10-3 | TGTGCCATCAGAAGGGGGGGACTAGCGGGGGCAGATACGCAGTATTTT | CAIRRGGLAGADTQYF
TRBD1 | . | TRBJ2-1 | TRBV28 | TGTGCCAGCACCACCAGGGGGTCCTACAATGAGCAGTTCTTC | CASTTRGSYNEQFF
TRBD2 | . | TRBJ2-1 | TRBV7-8 | TGTGCCAGCAGCTTAGTAGGCGGGGGGGCCCTAGGGGACAATGAGCAGTTCTTC | CASSLVGGGALGDNEQFF
TRBD2 | . | TRBJ2-2 | TRBV7-6 | TGTGCCAGCAGCCCGGAGACTAGCGGTGGTTGGAGGGACACCGGGGAGCTGTTTTTT | CASSPETSGGWRDTGELFF
. | . | TRBJ2-5 | TRBV25-1 | TGTGCCAGCAGTGACCACCAGGGATACCAAGAGACCCAGTACTTC | CASSDHQGYQETQYF
. | . | TRBJ1-1 | TRBV7-5 | TGTGCCAGAAGCTCAACAAGTACTGAAGCTTTCTTT | CARSSTSTEAFF
. | . | TRBJ1-4 | TRBV6-5 | TGTGCCAGCAGGGGGCAAGATGAAAAACTGTTTTTT | CASRGQDEKLFF
. | . | TRBJ1-2 | TRBV5-6 | TGTGCCAGCAGACGAGATTATGGCTACACCTTC | CASRRDYGYTF
. | . | TRBJ1-1 | TRBV10-2 | TGCGCCAGCAGAGAACAGGGATTGAACACTGAAGCTTTCTTT | CASREQGLNTEAFF
. | . | TRBJ2-4 | TRBV6-1 | TGTGCCAGCAGTGATTTGGTCAGACTAGCCAAAAACATTCAGTACTTC | CASSDLVRLAKNIQYF
TRBD2 | . | TRBJ2-2 | TRBV5-1 | TGCGCCAGCAGCGATTTAGCGGGAGCACACACCGGGGAGCTGTTTTTT | CASSDLAGAHTGELFF
TRBD2 | . | TRBJ2-1 | TRBV10-3 | TGTGCCATCAGTGGGACTAGCGATGAGCAGTTCTTC | CAISGTSDEQFF